The 23 T cell receptor beta chains in this list originate from one sample, sequenced in a study of T cell clones after liver transplantation. Here immunoSEQ multiplex PCR was the method, and the copy in TCRdb shows in-frame clones only, minus some. The sample has 15,000 to 20,000 clones, 70% to 90% seen once. The starting material was CD8+ T cells from blood, obtained 48 months after liver transplant. Source of these receptors: a human patient who received a liver transplant. Part of the T cell pool may stem from the graft donor.

The gene calls are TRBV5-4 and TRBJ2-1, with 10 bases that match TRBD1. Trimming took 3 bases from V and 4 from J; bases not matched to a gene: 4. Germline V gene data show CDR1 as SGHNT and CDR2 as YYREEE (reference sequence). This CDR3 contains 15 residues. CDR3 amino acids: CASSCRDRGYNEQFF. The CDR3 DNA is TGTGCCAGCAGCTGCCGGGACAGGGGTTACAATGAGCAGTTCTTC. The whole variable domain, filled in from reference TRBV5-4 and TRBJ2-1, reads ETGVTQSPTHLIKTRGQQVTLRCSSQSGHNTVSWYQQALGQGPQFIFQYYREEENGRGNFPPRFSGLQFPNYSSELNVNALELDDSALYLCASSCRDRGYNEQFFGPGTRLTVL.

The genes are TRBV27 and TRBJ2-3, with D possibly TRBD2 on 5 matching bases. The germline gives CDR1 MNHEY, CDR2 SMNVEV (reference sequence). The V and J ends lost 4 bases and 3 bases respectively, with 17 bases between them. The CDR3 consists of 16 residues. The CDR3 nucleotides read TGTGCCAGCAGTTCCCCCGGGATTCGGGTTACAGATACGCAGTATTTT. It specifies CASSSPGIRVTDTQYF.

The chain carries TRBV4-1 and TRBJ1-4, with D maybe TRBD1 (5 bases). Germline V lookup: CDR1 MGHRA, CDR2 YSYEKL. There are 14 residues in the CDR3. The germline V and J ends were trimmed by 4 bases and 8 bases, with 14 bases remaining between them. CDR3 protein: CASSLGTGKEKLFF. CDR3 bases: TGCGCCAGCAGCCTCGGGACGGGAAAGGAAAAACTGTTTTTT.

V and J are TRBV13 and TRBJ1-4, with 8 positions matching TRBD1. The germline CDR1 and CDR2 sequences are PRHDT and FYEKMQ (reference sequence). The CDR3 totals 14 residues. V dropped 0 bases and J dropped 7; count of bases not matched to a gene: 1. CDR3 sequence: CASSLGTGVEKLFF. The DNA for the CDR3 is TGTGCCAGCAGCTTAGGGACAGGGGTTGAAAAACTGTTTTTT. The full variable domain, completed using reference TRBV13 and TRBJ1-4, is AAGVIQSPRHLIKEKRETATLKCYPIPRHDTVYWYQQGPGQDPQFLISFYEKMQSDKGSIPDRFSAQQFSDYHSELNMSSLELGDSALYFCASSLGTGVEKLFFGSGTQLSVL.

The chain uses TRBV7-9 and TRBJ2-7; D is undetermined. The CDR3 is made up of 13 amino acids. Trimming removed 6 bases from V and 1 base from J, with 10 bases in between. The V gene's germline CDR1 is SEHNR and CDR2 FQNEAQ (reference sequence). The CDR3 nucleotides read TGTGCCAGCAGGGAAGACGGATCCTACGAGCAGTACTTC. This gives the protein CASREDGSYEQYF.

The chain couples TRBV9 to TRBJ2-5, with D unresolved. The V gene's germline CDR1 is SGDLS and CDR2 YYNGEE. Trimming shortened V by 3 bases and J by 3 bases, and 12 bases separated the two germline ends. The CDR3 is 14 residues long. CDR3 region: CASSAPSNEETQYF. CDR3 nucleotide sequence: TGTGCCAGCAGCGCCCCTTCGAACGAAGAGACCCAGTACTTC.

This chain connects TRBV11-3 to TRBJ2-1; tentatively, D is TRBD1 or TRBD2 (7 bases each). The germline V gene has CDR1 SGHNT and CDR2 YENEEA. The CDR3 runs to 18 residues. Trimming left V 1 base short and J 5 bases short, with 21 bases between. Here the CDR3 DNA reads TGTGCCAGCAGCTTAGGGGCTCTGGGAGGGGGCGCGAACAATGAGCAGTTCTTC. Its protein product is CASSLGALGGGANNEQFF. The variable domain in full, completed from reference TRBV11-3 and TRBJ2-1, reads EAGVVQSPRYKIIEKKQPVAFWCNPISGHNTLYWYLQNLGQGPELLIRYENEEAVDDSQLPKDRFSAERLKGVDSTLKIQPAELGDSAVYLCASSLGALGGGANNEQFFGPGTRLTVL.

The chain combines TRBV29-1 with TRBJ2-2; 7 nucleotides align to TRBD1. The CDR3 loop spans 15 amino acids. With V trimmed by 2 bases and J by 1 base, 4 bases remained unmatched. The V gene's germline CDR1 is SQVTM and CDR2 ANQGSEA. Here the CDR3 reads CSVETHRGNTGELFF. The CDR3 DNA reads TGCAGCGTTGAAACCCACAGGGGGAACACCGGGGAGCTGTTTTTT.

V is TRBV29-1 and J is TRBJ2-3; D tentatively reads TRBD1 or TRBD2 (6 bases each). V lost 6 bases to trimming and J lost 7 bases, with 20 bases between them. In germline, CDR1 is SQVTM, CDR2 ANQGSEA. The CDR3 extends over 14 amino acids. The CDR3 DNA follows: TGCAGCGTCCACGTGGGTGGGGGCGGGAATACGCAGTATTTT. Residues: CSVHVGGGGNTQYF.

This clone was counted a single time. The gene calls are TRBV9 and TRBJ1-1; 8 bases fit TRBD1. The CDR3 sequence is 14 residues long. Germline lookup yields CDR1 SGDLS and CDR2 YYNGEE. Trimming cost V 3 bases and J 1 base; bases outside gene matches: 2. The CDR3 sequence: CASSGGQGNTEAFF. CDR3 nucleotides: TGTGCCAGCAGCGGAGGACAGGGGAACACTGAAGCTTTCTTT.

This chain uses TRBV19 with TRBJ2-1, with TRBD2 identical over 10 bases. The length of the CDR3 is 15 residues. Germline values: CDR1 LNHDA, CDR2 SQIVND (reference sequence). V gave up 1 base and J gave up 3 bases; unmatched junction bases: 0. Here the CDR3 reads CASSIGLAGYNEQFF. As DNA, the CDR3 is TGTGCCAGTAGTATAGGACTAGCGGGCTACAATGAGCAGTTCTTC.

The rearrangement uses TRBV14 and TRBJ2-7, with D uncertain. The germline V gene encodes CDR1 SGHDN and CDR2 FVKESK. The CDR3 extends over 12 amino acids. Trimming stripped 2 bases from V and 6 bases from J, with 8 bases between. This CDR3 reads CASSQRSAEQYF. The CDR3 nucleotides are TGTGCCAGCAGCCAAAGGAGCGCCGAGCAGTACTTC. The full variable domain, completed using reference TRBV14 and TRBJ2-7, is EAGVTQFPSHSVIEKGQTVTLRCDPISGHDNLYWYRRVMGKEIKFLLHFVKESKQDESGMPNNRFLAERTGGTYSTLKVQPAELEDSGVYFCASSQRSAEQYFGPGTRLTVT.

V gene TRBV27 combines with J gene TRBJ1-6; no definite D call. The CDR3 runs to 12 residues. CDR1 and CDR2 (germline): MNHEY, SMNVEV (reference sequence). V was pared by 3 bases and J by 7 bases, with 4 bases between. CDR3 protein: CASSLGNSPLHF. CDR3 DNA: TGTGCCAGCAGTTTGGGGAATTCACCCCTCCACTTT.

The CDR3 DNA is TGTGCCAGCAGCCAGGGGACTCACCACGGAGGGGACCAAGAGACCCAGTACTTC. Translation: CASSQGTHHGGDQETQYF. The rearrangement uses TRBV5-6 and TRBJ2-5, with D perhaps matching TRBD1 or TRBD2 (6 bases each). Per the germline V gene, CDR1 is SGHDT and CDR2 is YYEEEE. The CDR3 loop spans 18 amino acids. V gave up 4 bases and J gave up 0 bases, with 22 bases separating them.

J is TRBJ2-5 and V is TRBV7-2; 10 bases align to TRBD2. Trimming at V came to 6 bases and at J to 1 base, leaving 5 bases not matched to a gene. Germline V lookup: CDR1 SGHTA, CDR2 FQGNSA. The CDR3 loop spans 15 amino acids. CDR3 nucleotides: TGTGCCAGCAGAGAAACTAGCGGGGTCCAAGAGACCCAGTACTTC. Encoded protein: CASRETSGVQETQYF.

The V and J genes are TRBV6-6 and TRBJ1-1; tentative D call: TRBD1 (5 bases). The CDR3 runs to 15 residues. Germline CDR1 and CDR2: MNHNY and SVGAGI (reference sequence). V lost 0 bases and J lost 4, with 12 bases in between. For the CDR3, the DNA is TGTGCCAGCAGTTACTCTCCGGGCGGGGGCACTGAAGCTTTCTTT. Encoded protein: CASSYSPGGGTEAFF.

This clone was detected ten times or more. The chain links TRBV4-3 to TRBJ2-1; D is ambiguous. The germline gives CDR1 LGHNA, CDR2 YSLEER. V shed 0 bases and J shed 0 bases, with 6 bases lying between them. The CDR3 contains 15 residues. CDR3 DNA: TGCGCCAGCAGCCAAGAGGAGATCTCCTACAATGAGCAGTTCTTC. It encodes CASSQEEISYNEQFF.

The chain couples TRBV2 to TRBJ1-5, with D possibly being TRBD1 (5 bases). Germline CDR1 SNHLY, CDR2 FYNNEI. Trimming pared 0 bases from V and 5 bases from J, leaving 17 bases between. This CDR3 is built from 17 residues. The CDR3 protein is CASSEAERGAGHQPQHF. CDR3 nucleotide sequence: TGTGCCAGCAGTGAAGCGGAGCGGGGCGCGGGGCATCAGCCCCAGCATTTT.

This chain joins TRBV6-6 and TRBJ2-1; D gene ambiguous. CDR3 length: 13 amino acids. Trimming removed 0 bases at V and 9 bases at J, with 9 bases between. Germline CDR1 MNHNY, CDR2 SVGAGI (reference sequence). DNA for the CDR3: TGTGCCAGCAGTTACTCGGCCGGTGGTGAGCAGTTCTTC. It translates to CASSYSAGGEQFF.

The genes are TRBV5-6 and TRBJ1-3; D not resolved. Germline CDR1 reads SGHDT; CDR2 reads YYEEEE. V lost 2 bases and J 9 bases, leaving 6 bases between the germline ends. The CDR3 has 11 amino acids. The CDR3 DNA sequence: TGTGCCAGCAGCTTTAGTTCCACCATATATTTT. Its protein is CASSFSSTIYF.

The rearrangement links TRBV5-1 to TRBJ2-3, with 8 bases identical to TRBD2. The J segment lost 6 bases and the V segment lost 2 bases, leaving 5 bases of the junction unmatched. This CDR3 has 14 residues. Germline V gene lookup returns CDR1 SGHRS and CDR2 YFSETQ. The CDR3 coding sequence is TGCGCCAGCAGCTTCTTTCGGGAGGGGGATACGCAGTATTTT. The encoded protein is CASSFFREGDTQYF. Full variable domain (remainder filled in from reference TRBV5-1 and TRBJ2-3): KAGVTQTPRYLIKTRGQQVTLSCSPISGHRSVSWYQQTPGQGLQFLFEYFSETQRNKGNFPGRFSGRQFSNSRSEMNVSTLELGDSALYLCASSFFREGDTQYFGPGTRLTVL.

This chain links TRBV7-3 with TRBJ2-1; 10 nucleotides match TRBD2. This CDR3 is built from 15 residues. Germline loops: CDR1 SGHTA, CDR2 FQGTGA. The trim removed 5 bases at V and 7 bases at J, leaving 8 bases unmatched. The CDR3 DNA sequence: TGTGCCAGCAGCCCGACCTCGGGACTAGCGAATGAGCAGTTCTTC. Protein sequence: CASSPTSGLANEQFF.

This clone was found once. The chain is built from TRBV6-6 and TRBJ1-2; no reliable D call. The germline V gene encodes CDR1 MNHNY and CDR2 SVGAGI (reference sequence). The ends were cut back, 4 bases at V and 5 bases at J, with 11 bases in the middle. The CDR3 has 13 amino acids. The chain's CDR3 is CASSSREWYGYTF. The CDR3 nucleotides read TGTGCCAGCAGTTCGAGGGAATGGTATGGCTACACCTTC.